Presented here are 3 T cell receptor beta chains from one specimen sequenced in a study of cytomegalovirus exposure and HLA in healthy donors. Researchers ran the PCR with 60 Vbeta and 13 Jbeta primers. The protocol was immunoSEQ multiplex PCR, while the TCRdb copy is restricted to in-frame clones and leaves out a portion. The table records 150,000 to 200,000 clones, around 80% of them present only once. The sequencing input was PBMCs. The receptor set was obtained from a girl between 5 and 17 years old in good health and CMV-seropositive.

The genes are TRBV27 and TRBJ1-4; D remains ambiguous. The V end was cut by 0 bases, the J end by 4 bases, with 21 bases between. Germline V gene lookup returns CDR1 MNHEY and CDR2 SMNVEV (reference sequence). CDR3 size: 19 residues. The CDR3 protein is CASSLSFVVSGARNEKLFF. The CDR3 nucleotides are TGTGCCAGCAGTTTATCGTTCGTGGTGTCAGGCGCACGTAATGAAAAACTGTTTTTT.

This clone occurred once. V gene TRBV30 combines with J gene TRBJ2-7; maybe TRBD2 (5 bases). The V and J ends lost 2 bases and 7 bases respectively, with 9 bases between them. Germline-derived CDR1 and CDR2 are GTSNPN and SVGIG (reference sequence). The CDR3 covers 11 residues. CDR3 DNA: TGTGCCTGGAGTCCCGAGCGGGAGCAGTACTTC. Its translation: CAWSPEREQYF.

This chain uses TRBV4-1 with TRBJ2-7; TRBD1 agrees at 7 bases. CDR1 is MGHRA and CDR2 is YSYEKL in the germline V gene. There are 15 residues in the CDR3. Losses at the gene ends were 0 bases for V and 5 bases for J; bases not matched to a gene: 7. CDR3 loop: CASSQEQGRLDEQYF. The CDR3 DNA reads TGCGCCAGCAGCCAAGAACAGGGGCGTCTCGACGAGCAGTACTTC.